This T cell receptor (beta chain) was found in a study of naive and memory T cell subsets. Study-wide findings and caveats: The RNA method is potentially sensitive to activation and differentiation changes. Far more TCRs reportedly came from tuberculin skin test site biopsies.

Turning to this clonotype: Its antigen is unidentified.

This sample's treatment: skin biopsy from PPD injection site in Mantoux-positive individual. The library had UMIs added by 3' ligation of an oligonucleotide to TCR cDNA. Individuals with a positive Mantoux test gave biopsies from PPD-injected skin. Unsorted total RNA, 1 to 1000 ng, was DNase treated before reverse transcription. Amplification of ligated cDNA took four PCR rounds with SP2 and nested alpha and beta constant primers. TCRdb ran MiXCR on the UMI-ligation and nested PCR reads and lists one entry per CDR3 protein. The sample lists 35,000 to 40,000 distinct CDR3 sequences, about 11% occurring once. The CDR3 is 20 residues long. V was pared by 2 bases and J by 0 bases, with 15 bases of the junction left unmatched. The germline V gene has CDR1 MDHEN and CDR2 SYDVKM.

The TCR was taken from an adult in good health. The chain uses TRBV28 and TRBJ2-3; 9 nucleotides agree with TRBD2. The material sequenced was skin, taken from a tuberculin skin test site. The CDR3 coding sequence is TGTGCCAGCAGTTTAGATGTGGATAGCGGGGGTCCTACTAGCACAGATACGCAGTATTTT. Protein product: CASSLDVDSGGPTSTDTQYF.